This entry features one T cell receptor (beta chain) sequence. Its cognate antigen is unknown. This sample is drawn from a study of CD8 T cells in Susac syndrome. Study outcomes and limitations: The TCR sequencing and HLA analysis in the study involved a relatively small number of individuals, as the study acknowledged.

The V gene's germline CDR1 is SGHAT and CDR2 FQNNGV. The V gene end was trimmed by 3 bases and the J gene end by 12 bases; junction bases not matched to a gene: 7. The CDR3 totals 13 residues. Patients with Susac syndrome met diagnostic criteria that were recently defined for definite or probable disease. After extraction with the RNeasy kit, about 0.5 to 1 ug of the RNA was reverse transcribed using random hexamers. TCRdb re-called the immunoSEQ multiplex PCR reads through MiXCR, storing one row per CDR3 protein. Of fewer than 95,000 distinct CDR3 sequences in the sample, approximately 96% were seen once.

The V call is TRBV11-2, the J call TRBJ2-7; 11 bases are a match to TRBD2. The receptor was derived from a human donor with Susac syndrome. The sample taken for sequencing was CD8+ T cells from PBMCs. The CDR3 sequence: CASSFLAGGMAYF. The CDR3 coding sequence is TGTGCCAGCAGCTTCCTAGCGGGGGGAATGGCGTACTTC.